Listed below are T cell receptor beta chains from one sample, sequenced in a study of long-term antiretroviral therapy in people with HIV. The assay was immunoSEQ multiplex PCR, and TCRdb's table has in-frame clones only and misses some. The sample gives tens of thousands of clones, approximately 82% of which show up once; 4.5% to 6.5% is in the top ten. The source material was unsorted PBMCs, sampled 0.2 years after starting antiretroviral therapy. These receptors were taken from a woman aged 25 to 39 with HIV. CDR3s include the opening cysteine and the closing phenylalanine or tryptophan. D genes are given only for firm matches. Rows may omit the clone size; those that give it use once, few, many or a size class.

NA TRBJ1-1 TRBV7-3 NA TGTGCCAGCAGCCCGCGGGGGGGGTCTGAAGCTTTCTTT CASSPRGGSEAFF
few TRBJ2-1 TRBV5-6 TRBD1 TGTGCCAGCAGCCGGACAAGACAGGGGTCCTACAATGAGCAGTTCTTC CASSRTRQGSYNEQFF
NA TRBJ2-3 TRBV7-9 NA TGTGCCAGCAGCTCCCGAGGGACCACAGATACGCAGTATTTT CASSSRGTTDTQYF
NA TRBJ2-1 TRBV2 TRBD1 TGTGCCAGCAGTGGAGGGACAGGTGGCGTAACCAATGAGCAGTTCTTC CASSGGTGGVTNEQFF
once TRBJ1-1 TRBV7-6 NA TGTGCCAGCAGCTTTGGGGGGGATAAAGCCGCGAGCACTGAAGCTTTCTTT CASSFGGDKAASTEAFF
once TRBJ2-7 TRBV21-1 NA TGTGCCAGCAGCAAAGGACAGTTCTACGAGCAGTACTTC CASSKGQFYEQYF
NA TRBJ1-2 TRBV6-1 NA TGTGCCAGCAGTGATTGGGGTGAGAACTATGGCTACACCTTC CASSDWGENYGYTF
NA TRBJ1-2 TRBV6-1 TRBD1 TGTGCCACCGTGGGACAGGGATACTATGGCTACACCTTC CATVGQGYYGYTF
once TRBJ2-1 TRBV29-1 NA TGCAGCGTTGGAATTAGGGCTGGAGGGGATGAGCAGTTCTTC CSVGIRAGGDEQFF
NA TRBJ2-3 TRBV5-6 TRBD1 TGTGCCAGCAGCTTGGATCCAGGGGGAATTTCGGATACGCAGTATTTT CASSLDPGGISDTQYF
NA TRBJ1-4 TRBV30 NA TGTGCCTGGAGTAGACTACGTGATCAGGGAGAAAAACTGTTTTTT CAWSRLRDQGEKLFF
NA TRBJ2-3 TRBV14 NA TGTGCCAGCAGCTTAATCGGGACGGATACGCAGTATTTT CASSLIGTDTQYF
NA TRBJ1-6 TRBV7-9 TRBD1 TGTGCCAGCAGCTTAGGAGGGGGCCTCAATTCACCCCTCCACTTT CASSLGGGLNSPLHF
once TRBJ2-4 TRBV2 NA TGTGCCAGCAGTGAAGACCGAGGCGACATTCAGTACTTC CASSEDRGDIQYF
NA TRBJ1-5 TRBV30 NA TGTGCCTGGAGTGGGTCAGGTATAAATCAGCCCCAGCATTTT CAWSGSGINQPQHF
NA TRBJ1-2 TRBV14 NA TGTGCCAGCAGCCACCGGGGGACTGGGGTGCGTGGCTACACCTTC CASSHRGTGVRGYTF
NA TRBJ2-3 TRBV5-1 NA TGCGCCAGCAGCCCAAGGACCTACACAGATACGCAGTATTTT CASSPRTYTDTQYF
NA TRBJ1-1 TRBV27 TRBD1 TGTGCCAGCATACGTAGGCAGGGGGCGAACACTGAAGCTTTCTTT CASIRRQGANTEAFF
NA TRBJ2-3 TRBV6-1 TRBD2 TGTGCCAGCAGTGAAGCGCGCCTAGCGGGGGCCTCCCCCCAGGGATGGACGCAGTATTTT CASSEARLAGASPQGWTQYF
NA TRBJ2-2 TRBV27 NA TGTGCCAGCAGTTTAAGGGAGAACACCGGGGAGCTGTTTTTT CASSLRENTGELFF
NA TRBJ1-5 TRBV10-3 NA TGTGCCATCAGTGCAGGGGTTGGTCAGCCCCAGCATTTT CAISAGVGQPQHF
once TRBJ2-7 TRBV28 NA TGTGCCAGCAGGGGTGCCGGGACGGTCTACGAGCAGTACTTC CASRGAGTVYEQYF
NA TRBJ1-2 TRBV30 NA TGTGCCTGGAAGGGGGGCGGCTATGGCTACACCTTC CAWKGGGYGYTF
NA TRBJ2-7 TRBV28 TRBD1 TGTGCCAGCAGTAAACCCGGGACAGGGATCAACGAGCAGTACTTC CASSKPGTGINEQYF
NA TRBJ1-2 TRBV6-5 NA TGTGCCAGCAGAACGCACCCCGGGGGCGGCGATGGCTACACCTTC CASRTHPGGGDGYTF
NA TRBJ2-7 TRBV19 NA TGTGCCAGTAGTATAGCTGCGTCCGCCTACGAGCAGTACTTC CASSIAASAYEQYF
NA TRBJ2-7 TRBV21-1 NA TGTGCCAGCAGCAAAGTAGGACAGGGGGATCACGAGCAGTACTTC CASSKVGQGDHEQYF
NA TRBJ2-1 TRBV19 NA TGTGCCAGTAGTATCCCCCGGGGGTTTGAGCAGTTCTTC CASSIPRGFEQFF
NA TRBJ1-2 TRBV6-6 TRBD1 TGTGCCAGCACTCGGACAGGGTCTAACTATGGCTACACCTTC CASTRTGSNYGYTF
NA TRBJ1-1 TRBV6-1 NA TGTGCCAGCAGTGTGTTTATTGGGGACACTGAAGCTTTCTTT CASSVFIGDTEAFF
NA TRBJ1-1 TRBV10-2 NA TGCGCCAGCAGTGTTGGGGGGGCAGACACTGAAGCTTTCTTT CASSVGGADTEAFF
NA TRBJ1-2 TRBV19 TRBD1 TGTGCCAGTAGCCACCGGACAGGCGGAACTAACTATGGCTACACCTTC CASSHRTGGTNYGYTF
NA TRBJ2-2 TRBV5-1 NA TGCGCCAGCAGCTCTCGAGGAGGGGGCGGCACCGGGGAGCTGTTTTTT CASSSRGGGGTGELFF
NA TRBJ1-5 TRBV2 NA TGTGCCAGCAGAGCCCCACAGGGAGGGAATCAGCCCCAGCATTTT CASRAPQGGNQPQHF
NA TRBJ1-1 TRBV15 NA TGTGCCACCAGCAGAGGTGGGGGCATGATCATGAACACTGAAGCTTTCTTT CATSRGGGMIMNTEAFF
few TRBJ2-5 TRBV7-9 TRBD2 TGTGCCAGCAGCCAGCCTGCCGGGACTAGCGGGAGTAAAGAGACCCAGTACTTC CASSQPAGTSGSKETQYF
NA TRBJ1-5 TRBV6-5 TRBD1 TGTGCCAGCAGTCCCGACAGGGACGTTCAGCCCCAGCATTTT CASSPDRDVQPQHF
NA TRBJ1-1 TRBV2 NA TGTGCCAGCAGTGAGTGGACTCCCAATTATAATGAAGCTTTCTTT CASSEWTPNYNEAFF
NA TRBJ1-1 TRBV27 NA TGTGCCAGCAGTCCCGCCAGGGAAACTGAAGCTTTCTTT CASSPARETEAFF
NA TRBJ1-1 TRBV11-2 NA TGTGCCAGCAGCTTAGCACAGAACACTGAAGCTTTCTTT CASSLAQNTEAFF
NA TRBJ2-1 TRBV5-1 NA TGCGCCAGCAGAGGACTCGCTGACAATGAGCAGTTCTTC CASRGLADNEQFF
few TRBJ1-5 TRBV10-3 NA TGTGCCATCAGCGGACTCATCAATCAGCCCCAGCATTTT CAISGLINQPQHF
NA TRBJ2-7 TRBV29-1 NA TGCAGCGTTGTACCGGGACAAGAATTGTACGAGCAGTACTTC CSVVPGQELYEQYF
NA TRBJ2-3 TRBV7-8 TRBD2 TGTGCCAGCAGCTTAACTAGCGGGGACACAGATACGCAGTATTTT CASSLTSGDTDTQYF
NA TRBJ2-2 TRBV19 TRBD1 TGTGCCAGTAGTGAACAGGGGTACTCCGGGGAGCTGTTTTTT CASSEQGYSGELFF
NA TRBJ2-3 TRBV28 NA TGTGCCAGCAGCGCCCCCCTAGATACGCAGTATTTT CASSAPLDTQYF
NA TRBJ2-1 TRBV7-9 NA TGTGCCAGCGAGGCCAGCGATGAGCAGTTCTTC CASEASDEQFF
NA TRBJ1-1 TRBV5-1 NA TGCGCCAGCGGAGAATTGCCGACCCAAGCGGGTGAAGCTTTCTTT CASGELPTQAGEAFF